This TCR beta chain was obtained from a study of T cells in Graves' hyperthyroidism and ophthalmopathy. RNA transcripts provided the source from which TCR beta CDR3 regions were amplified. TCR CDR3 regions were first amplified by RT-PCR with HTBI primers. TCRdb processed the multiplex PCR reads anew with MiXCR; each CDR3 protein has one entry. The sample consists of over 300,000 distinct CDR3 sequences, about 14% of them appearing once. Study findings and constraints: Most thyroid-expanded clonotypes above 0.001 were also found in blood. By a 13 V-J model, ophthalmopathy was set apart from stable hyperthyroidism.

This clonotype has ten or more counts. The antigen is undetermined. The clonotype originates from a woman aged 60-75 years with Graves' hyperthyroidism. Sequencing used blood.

The CDR3 nucleotides are TGTGCCAGCAGCCCGTGGAGGGAAACCTACGAGCAGTACTTC. It translates to CASSPWRETYEQYF. The chain couples TRBV12-3 or TRBV12-4 to TRBJ2-7; maybe TRBD2 (6 bases). The CDR3 runs to 14 residues. The germline V and J ends were trimmed by 6 bases and 2 bases, with 14 bases remaining between them.